Reported below is one TCR beta chain. Its matching antigen is unknown. The data are from a study of blood T cells in healthy people across ages. Study results and caveats: It was the long-lived donors that had more naive CD4+ cells and higher diversity than aged donors. Per million T cells, TCR beta diversity dropped about linearly as age rose.

A second PCR of about 7 to 11 cycles used a sample-barcoded 5' primer and a J-beta primer mix. TCRdb re-called the 5' RACE reads with MiXCR, one entry per CDR3 protein. Altogether about 1 million distinct CDR3 sequences are present, roughly 45% being singletons, with the ten largest covering approximately 17%. Deletions cut 6 bases from V and 2 bases from J, with 14 bases between. CDR3 length: 14 amino acids. Germline lookup yields CDR1 SNHLY and CDR2 FYNNEI. The clonotype originates from a woman aged 55-69 years in good health. This chain links TRBV2 with TRBJ2-7; D is unclear. The sequenced sample consisted of blood. CDR3 in amino acids: CASRHEFGPYEQYF. In DNA form, the CDR3 reads TGTGCCAGCAGGCATGAGTTTGGCCCCTACGAGCAGTACTTC.